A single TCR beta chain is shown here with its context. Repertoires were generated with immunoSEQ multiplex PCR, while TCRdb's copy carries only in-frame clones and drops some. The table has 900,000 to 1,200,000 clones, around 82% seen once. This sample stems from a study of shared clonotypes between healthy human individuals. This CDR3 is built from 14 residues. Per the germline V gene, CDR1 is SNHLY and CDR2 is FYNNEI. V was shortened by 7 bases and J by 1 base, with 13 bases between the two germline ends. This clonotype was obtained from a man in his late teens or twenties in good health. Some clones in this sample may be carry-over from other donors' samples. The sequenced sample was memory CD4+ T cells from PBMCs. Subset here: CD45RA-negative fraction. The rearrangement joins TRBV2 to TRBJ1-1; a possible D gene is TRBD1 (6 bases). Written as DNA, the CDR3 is TGTGCCAGCACCGTTGGGGGGGCGAACACTGAAGCTTTCTTT. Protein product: CASTVGGANTEAFF.